This T cell receptor beta chain was sequenced for a study of T cell responses to AZD1222 COVID-19 vaccine. Study-wide results and caveats: When two AZD1222 doses had been given, Spike-specific TCR breadth and depth rose.

TCRdb's table, derived via immunoSEQ multiplex PCR, lists solely in-frame clones and lacks some. The sample lists 150,000 to 200,000 clones, 88% occurring once. For this clone: Antigen specificity is unknown.

The clonotype originates from an adult who received the AZD1222 COVID-19 vaccine. The sample in question was peripheral blood, obtained 28 days after the second AZD1222 dose.

CDR3 sequence (DNA): TGTGCCAGCAGCCTGACAGGGGGCGAGGGTAATCAGCCCCAGCATTTT. It yields the protein CASSLTGGEGNQPQHF. The gene calls are TRBV7-9 and TRBJ1-5; TRBD1 aligns across 10 bases. Germline V gene sequence: CDR1 SEHNR, CDR2 FQNEAQ (reference sequence). J gave up 4 bases and V 5 bases, and 8 bases lay outside the gene matches. This CDR3 has 16 residues.